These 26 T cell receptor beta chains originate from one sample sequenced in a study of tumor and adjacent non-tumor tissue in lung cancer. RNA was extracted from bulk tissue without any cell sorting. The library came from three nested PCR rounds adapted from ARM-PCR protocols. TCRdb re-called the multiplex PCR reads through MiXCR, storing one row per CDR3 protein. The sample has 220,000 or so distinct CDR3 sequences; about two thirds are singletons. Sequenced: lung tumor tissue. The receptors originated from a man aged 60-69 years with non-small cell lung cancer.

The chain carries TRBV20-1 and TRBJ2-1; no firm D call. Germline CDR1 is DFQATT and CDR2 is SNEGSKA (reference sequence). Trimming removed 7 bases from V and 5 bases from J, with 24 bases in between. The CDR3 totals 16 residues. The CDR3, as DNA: TGCAGTGTCTTGACCTCCCGAGCCGGAAATAACAATGAGCAGTTCTTC. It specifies CSVLTSRAGNNNEQFF.

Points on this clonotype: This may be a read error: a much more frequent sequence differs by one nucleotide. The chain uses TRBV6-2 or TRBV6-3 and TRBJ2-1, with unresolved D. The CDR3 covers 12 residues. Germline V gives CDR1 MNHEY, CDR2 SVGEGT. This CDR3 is CATKALGNQQFF. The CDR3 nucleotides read TGTGCCACTAAAGCTTTAGGCAATCAGCAGTTCTTC.

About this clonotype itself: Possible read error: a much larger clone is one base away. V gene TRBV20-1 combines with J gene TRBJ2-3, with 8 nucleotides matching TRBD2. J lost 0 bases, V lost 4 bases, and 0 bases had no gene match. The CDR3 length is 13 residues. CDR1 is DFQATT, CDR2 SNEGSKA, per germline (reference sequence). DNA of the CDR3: TGCAGTGCTACTAGCGGGAGCACAGATACGCAGTATTTT. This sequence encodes CSATSGSTDTQYF.

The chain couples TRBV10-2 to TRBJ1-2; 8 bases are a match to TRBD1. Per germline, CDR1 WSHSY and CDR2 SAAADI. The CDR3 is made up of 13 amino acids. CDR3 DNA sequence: TGCGCTATCAGTGTTGACAGGGGTAGTGGCTACACCTTC. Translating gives CAISVDRGSGYTF.

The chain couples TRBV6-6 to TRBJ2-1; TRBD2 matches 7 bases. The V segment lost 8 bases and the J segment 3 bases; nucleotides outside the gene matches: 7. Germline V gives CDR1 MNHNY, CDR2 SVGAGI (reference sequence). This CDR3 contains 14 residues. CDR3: CASRQPGGYNEQFF. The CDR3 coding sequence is TGTGCCAGCCGCCAACCGGGGGGCTACAATGAGCAGTTCTTC.

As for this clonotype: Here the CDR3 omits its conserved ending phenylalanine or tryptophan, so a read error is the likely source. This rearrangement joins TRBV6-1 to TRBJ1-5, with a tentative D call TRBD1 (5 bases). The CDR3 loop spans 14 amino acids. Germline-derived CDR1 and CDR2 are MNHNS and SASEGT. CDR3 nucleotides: TGTGCCAACAGTGATAGGGGAGCGGGCCAGCCCCAGCATCTT. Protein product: CANSDRGAGQPQHL.

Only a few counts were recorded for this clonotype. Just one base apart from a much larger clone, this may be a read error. The DNA of the CDR3 is TGTGCCAGCAGTTACAGGGAAGAGACCCATTACTTC. Translation gives CASSYREETHYF. The gene calls are TRBV12-3 or TRBV12-4 and TRBJ2-5, with D perhaps TRBD1 (6 bases). The CDR3 loop spans 12 amino acids.

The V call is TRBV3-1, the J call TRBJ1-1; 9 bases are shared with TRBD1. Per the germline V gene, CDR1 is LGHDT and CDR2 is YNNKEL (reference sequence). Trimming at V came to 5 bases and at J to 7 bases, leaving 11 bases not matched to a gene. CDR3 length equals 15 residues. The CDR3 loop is CASSSQQGAYSEAFF. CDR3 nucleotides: TGTGCCAGCAGCTCTCAACAGGGGGCCTATAGTGAAGCTTTCTTT.

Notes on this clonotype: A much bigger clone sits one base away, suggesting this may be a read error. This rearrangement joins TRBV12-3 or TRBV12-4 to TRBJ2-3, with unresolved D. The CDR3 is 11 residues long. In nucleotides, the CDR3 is TGTGTCACCTCCTCGGTTGGTACGCAGTATTTT. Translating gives CVTSSVGTQYF.

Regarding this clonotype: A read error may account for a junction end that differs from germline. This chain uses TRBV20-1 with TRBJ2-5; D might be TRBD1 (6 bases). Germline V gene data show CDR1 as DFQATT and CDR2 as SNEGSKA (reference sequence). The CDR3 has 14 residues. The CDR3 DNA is TGCAGTGCTAATGAGGGACACCGCCAAGAGACCCAGTATTTC. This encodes CSANEGHRQETQYF.

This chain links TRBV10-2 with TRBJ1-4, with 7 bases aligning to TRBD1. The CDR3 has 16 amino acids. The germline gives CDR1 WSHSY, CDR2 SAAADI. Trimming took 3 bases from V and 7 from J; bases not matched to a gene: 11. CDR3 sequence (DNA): TGCGCCAGCAGTGACCCCCTGGGACAGAGTGTTGAAAAACTGTTTTTT. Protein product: CASSDPLGQSVEKLFF.

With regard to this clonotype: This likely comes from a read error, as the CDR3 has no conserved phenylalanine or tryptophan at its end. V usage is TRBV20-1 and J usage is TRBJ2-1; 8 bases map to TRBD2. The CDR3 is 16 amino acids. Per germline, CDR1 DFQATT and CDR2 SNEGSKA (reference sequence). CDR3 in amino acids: CSAREGLGGGDNEQFC. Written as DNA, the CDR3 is TGCAGTGCTAGAGAGGGACTAGGGGGGGGGGACAACGAGCAGTTCTGC.

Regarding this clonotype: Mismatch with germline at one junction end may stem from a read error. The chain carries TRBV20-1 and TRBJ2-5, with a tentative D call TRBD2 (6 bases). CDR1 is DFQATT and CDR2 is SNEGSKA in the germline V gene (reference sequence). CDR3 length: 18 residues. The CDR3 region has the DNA TGCAGTGTTAGAGAACCGGGACTTGCGGTAGGCCAGTGTGAGACCCAGTACTTC. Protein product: CSVREPGLAVGQCETQYF.

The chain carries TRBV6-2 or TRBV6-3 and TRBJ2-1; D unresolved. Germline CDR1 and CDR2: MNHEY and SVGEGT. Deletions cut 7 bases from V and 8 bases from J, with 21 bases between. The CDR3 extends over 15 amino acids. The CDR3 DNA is TGTGCCAGCATGTATAGTGGCTGGAGCCGAGATGAGCAGTTCTTC. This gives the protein CASMYSGWSRDEQFF.

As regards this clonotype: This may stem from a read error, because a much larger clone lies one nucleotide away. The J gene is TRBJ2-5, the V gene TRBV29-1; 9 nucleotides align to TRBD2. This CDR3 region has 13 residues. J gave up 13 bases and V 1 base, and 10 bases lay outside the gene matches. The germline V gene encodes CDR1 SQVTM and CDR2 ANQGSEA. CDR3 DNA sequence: TGCAGCGTTGAAGTGAGCGCTAGCGGGATGAGGTACTTC. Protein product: CSVEVSASGMRYF.

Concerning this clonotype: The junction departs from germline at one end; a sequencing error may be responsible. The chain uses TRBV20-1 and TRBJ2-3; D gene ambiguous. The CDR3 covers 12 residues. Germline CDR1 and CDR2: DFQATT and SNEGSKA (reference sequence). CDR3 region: CKGSSSRSAQFF. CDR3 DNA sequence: TGCAAAGGGTCAAGCAGCAGGTCTGCGCAGTTTTTT.

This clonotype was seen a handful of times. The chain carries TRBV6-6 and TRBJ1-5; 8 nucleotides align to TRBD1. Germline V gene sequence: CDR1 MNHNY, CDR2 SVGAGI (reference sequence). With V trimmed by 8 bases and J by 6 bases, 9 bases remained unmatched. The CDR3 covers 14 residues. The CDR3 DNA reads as TGTGCCAGCGGAAACAGGGGGGACAGTCAGCCCCAGCATTTT. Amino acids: CASGNRGDSQPQHF.

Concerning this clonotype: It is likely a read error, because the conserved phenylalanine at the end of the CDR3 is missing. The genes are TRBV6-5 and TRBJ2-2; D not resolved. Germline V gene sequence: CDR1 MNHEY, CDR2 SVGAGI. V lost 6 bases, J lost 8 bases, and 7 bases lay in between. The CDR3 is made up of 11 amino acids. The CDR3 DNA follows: TGTGCCAGCAGGCGGCTTGGGGAGCTGTTTTAT. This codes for CASRRLGELFY.

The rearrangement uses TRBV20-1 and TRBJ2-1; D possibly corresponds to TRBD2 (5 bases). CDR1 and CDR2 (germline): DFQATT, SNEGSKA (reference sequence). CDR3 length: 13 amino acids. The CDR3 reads CSPKGGWANEQFF. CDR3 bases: TGCAGCCCTAAGGGCGGGTGGGCCAATGAGCAGTTCTTC.

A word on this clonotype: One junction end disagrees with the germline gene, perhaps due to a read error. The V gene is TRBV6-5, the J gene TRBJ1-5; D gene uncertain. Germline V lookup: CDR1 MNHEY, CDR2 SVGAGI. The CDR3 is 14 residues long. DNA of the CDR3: TGTGCCAACAGTTACATCGCGTACAATCAGCCCCAGCATTTT. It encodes CANSYIAYNQPQHF.

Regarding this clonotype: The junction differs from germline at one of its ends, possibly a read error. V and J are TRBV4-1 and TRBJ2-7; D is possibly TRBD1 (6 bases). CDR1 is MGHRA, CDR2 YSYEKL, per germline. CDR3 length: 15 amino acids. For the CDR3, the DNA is TGCGCCAGCAGCCAAGACAGGGGTACTTCCTACGAGCATTACTTC. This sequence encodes CASSQDRGTSYEHYF.

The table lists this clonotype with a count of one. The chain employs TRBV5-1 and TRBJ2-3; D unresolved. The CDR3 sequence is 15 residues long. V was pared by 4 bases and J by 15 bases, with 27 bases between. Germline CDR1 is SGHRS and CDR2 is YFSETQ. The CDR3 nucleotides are TGCGCCAGCAGCCGGGTAGCAGGCCCCCTCGATACGAATTATTTT. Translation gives CASSRVAGPLDTNYF.

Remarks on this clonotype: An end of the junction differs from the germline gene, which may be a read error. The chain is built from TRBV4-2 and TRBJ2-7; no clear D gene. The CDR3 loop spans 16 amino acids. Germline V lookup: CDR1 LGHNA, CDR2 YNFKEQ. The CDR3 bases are TGTGCCAGCAGCCAAGATATAGGCTTCCCCCCCCACGAGCAGTATTTC. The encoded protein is CASSQDIGFPPHEQYF.

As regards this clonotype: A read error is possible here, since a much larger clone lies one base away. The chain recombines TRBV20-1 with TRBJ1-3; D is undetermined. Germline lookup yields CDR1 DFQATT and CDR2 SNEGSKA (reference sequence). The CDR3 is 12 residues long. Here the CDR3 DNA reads TGCGGTGTTCGAGGGTTGGGAAACACCATATATTTT. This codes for CGVRGLGNTIYF.

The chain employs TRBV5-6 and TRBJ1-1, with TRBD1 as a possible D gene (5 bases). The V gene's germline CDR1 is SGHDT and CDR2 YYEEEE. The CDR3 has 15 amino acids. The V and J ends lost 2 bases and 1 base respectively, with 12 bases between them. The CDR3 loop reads CASSFSKGSNTEAFF. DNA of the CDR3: TGTGCCAGCAGCTTTTCAAAGGGGTCGAACACTGAAGCTTTCTTT.

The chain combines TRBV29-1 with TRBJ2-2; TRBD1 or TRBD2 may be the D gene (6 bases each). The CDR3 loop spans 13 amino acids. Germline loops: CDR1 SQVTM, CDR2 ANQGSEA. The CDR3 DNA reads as TGCATCGCCGGTCGGCGGGACATCGGGGAGCTGTTTTTT. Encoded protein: CIAGRRDIGELFF.